The clone carrying this TCR beta chain was detected only once. Described treatment: 19 received Ad26.COV2.S at low or high dose, single or two shots; a few received placebo; per-sample allocation not given. Vaccine and placebo recipients were sampled on day 63 after the first injection. Trimming took 1 base from V and 4 from J; bases not matched to a gene: 7. CDR3 length: 15 amino acids. Germline values: CDR1 SQVTM, CDR2 ANQGSEA. This entry belongs to a study of Ad26.COV2.S vaccination and SARS-CoV-2 variants. Produced via immunoSEQ multiplex PCR; TCRdb's table is partial and in-frame only. In the table there are 300,000 to 350,000 clones, roughly 88% of which are singletons.

The V gene is TRBV29-1, the J gene TRBJ1-2; TRBD1 aligns across 9 bases. The clonotype originates from a person aged 18-65 years who received the Ad26.COV2.S COVID-19 vaccine or a placebo. The starting material was peripheral blood, obtained in a trial of Ad26.COV2.S vaccine versus placebo. CDR3 coding DNA: TGCAGCGTTGAAGGTCGGGACAGGGCGGCCTATGGCTACACCTTC. Translated, it gives CSVEGRDRAAYGYTF.